These 4 T cell receptor beta chains share one sample of origin, sequenced in a study of T cells in Graves' hyperthyroidism and ophthalmopathy. Template material for amplifying TCR beta CDR3 regions consisted of RNA transcripts. The primer set for the first-round RT-PCR of the TCR CDR3 was HTBI. Via MiXCR, TCRdb re-called the multiplex PCR reads, giving one row per CDR3 protein. Of 550,000 to 600,000 distinct CDR3 sequences listed, 16% are singletons. The sample taken for sequencing was blood. The receptors here all came from a woman aged 18-29 years with Graves' hyperthyroidism.

J is TRBJ2-1 and V is TRBV10-3; perhaps TRBD1 as D (6 bases). Per the germline V gene, CDR1 is ENHRY and CDR2 is SYGVKD. CDR3 size: 13 residues. Trimming cost V 0 bases and J 8 bases, with 8 bases left between them. CDR3 nucleotides: TGTGCCATCAGTGAGTCGGCAGGGGATGAGCAGTTCTTC. Translation: CAISESAGDEQFF.

This clonotype occurred a few times. V usage is TRBV3-1 and J usage is TRBJ2-7, with 8 nucleotides matching TRBD2. The V gene end was trimmed by 0 bases and the J gene end by 6 bases; junction bases not matched to a gene: 7. This CDR3 is 15 amino acids long. Looked up from germline, CDR1 is LGHDT and CDR2 is YNNKEL (reference sequence). The CDR3 loop is CASSQDDGRAAEQYF. CDR3 bases: TGTGCCAGCAGCCAAGATGACGGGAGGGCCGCCGAGCAGTACTTC.

This clonotype has just a few counts. V gene TRBV7-8 combines with J gene TRBJ2-4; 7 bases are a match to TRBD1. This CDR3 is built from 16 residues. Germline V CDR1 and CDR2: SGHVS, FQNEAQ. V lost 4 bases, J lost 1 base, and 7 bases stayed unmatched. The CDR3 loop is CASSWTQDRAKNIQYF. CDR3 coding DNA: TGTGCCAGCAGCTGGACCCAGGACAGGGCCAAAAACATTCAGTACTTC. The variable domain in full, with the rest retrieved from reference TRBV7-8 and TRBJ2-4, is GAGVSQSPRYKVAKRGQDVALRCDPISGHVSLFWYQQALGQGPEFLTYFQNEAQLDKSGLPSDRFFAERPEGSVSTLKIQRTQQEDSAVYLCASSWTQDRAKNIQYFGAGTRLSVL.

Many counts were recorded for this clonotype. The V and J genes are TRBV6-1 and TRBJ1-2; 7 bases map to TRBD1. This CDR3 has 13 residues. Germline CDR1 and CDR2: MNHNS and SASEGT. The ends lost 5 bases at V and 6 bases at J; junction bases unmatched: 6. The CDR3 nucleotides read TGTGCCAGCAGTCCCGACAGGGTAAATGGCTACACCTTC. Translated: CASSPDRVNGYTF.